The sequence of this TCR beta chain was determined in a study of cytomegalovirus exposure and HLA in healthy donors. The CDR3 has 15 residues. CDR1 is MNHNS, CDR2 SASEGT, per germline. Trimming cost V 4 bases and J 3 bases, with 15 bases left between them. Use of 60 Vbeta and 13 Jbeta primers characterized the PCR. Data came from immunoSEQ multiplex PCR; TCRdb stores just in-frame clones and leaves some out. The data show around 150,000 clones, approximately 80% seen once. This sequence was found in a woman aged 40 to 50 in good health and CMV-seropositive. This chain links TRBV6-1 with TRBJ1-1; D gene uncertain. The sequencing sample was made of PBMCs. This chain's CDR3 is CASSGALPRDTEAFF. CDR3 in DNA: TGTGCCAGCAGTGGCGCTCTGCCTCGGGACACTGAAGCTTTCTTT.